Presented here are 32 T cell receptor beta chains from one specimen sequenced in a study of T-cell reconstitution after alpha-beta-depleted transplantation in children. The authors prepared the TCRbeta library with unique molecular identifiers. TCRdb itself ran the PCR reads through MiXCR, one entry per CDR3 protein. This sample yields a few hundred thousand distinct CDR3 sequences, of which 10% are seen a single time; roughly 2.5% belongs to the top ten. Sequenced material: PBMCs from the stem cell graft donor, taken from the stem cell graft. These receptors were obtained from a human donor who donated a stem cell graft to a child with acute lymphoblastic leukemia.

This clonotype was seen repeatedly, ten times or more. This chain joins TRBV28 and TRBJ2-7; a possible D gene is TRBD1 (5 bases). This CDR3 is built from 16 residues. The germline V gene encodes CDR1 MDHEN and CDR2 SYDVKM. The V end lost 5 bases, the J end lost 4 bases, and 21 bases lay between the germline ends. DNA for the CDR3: TGTGCCAGCAGTGATTCCCAGGGTTACCCTTTATACGAGCAGTACTTC. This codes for CASSDSQGYPLYEQYF. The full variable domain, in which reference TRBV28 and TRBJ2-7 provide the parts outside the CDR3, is DVKVTQSSRYLVKRTGEKVFLECVQDMDHENMFWYRQDPGLGLRLIYFSYDVKMKEKGDIPEGYSVSREKKERFSLILESASTNQTSMYLCASSDSQGYPLYEQYFGPGTRLTVT.

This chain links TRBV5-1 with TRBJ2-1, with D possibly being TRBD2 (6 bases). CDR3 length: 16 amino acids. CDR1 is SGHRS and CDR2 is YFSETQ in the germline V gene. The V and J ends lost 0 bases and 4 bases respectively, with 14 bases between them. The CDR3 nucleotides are TGCGCCAGCAGCTTGGTAGCGGACGGGGTATACAATGAGCAGTTCTTC. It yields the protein CASSLVADGVYNEQFF.

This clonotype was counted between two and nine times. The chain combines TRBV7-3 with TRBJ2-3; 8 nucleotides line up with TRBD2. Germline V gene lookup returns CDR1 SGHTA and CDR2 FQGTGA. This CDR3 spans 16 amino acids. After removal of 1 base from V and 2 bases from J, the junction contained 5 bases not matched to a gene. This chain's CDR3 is CASSLNAGGTTDTQYF. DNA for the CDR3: TGTGCCAGCAGCTTAAATGCGGGAGGAACCACAGATACGCAGTATTTT.

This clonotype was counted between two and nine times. The CDR3: CASSLAQRTNEKLFF. The DNA of the CDR3 is TGTGCCAGCAGCTTAGCACAACGAACTAATGAAAAACTGTTTTTT. The chain combines TRBV7-2 with TRBJ1-4; the D is unclear. The CDR3 sequence is 15 residues long. In germline, CDR1 is SGHTA, CDR2 FQGNSA. V lost 0 bases and J lost 1, with 6 bases in between.

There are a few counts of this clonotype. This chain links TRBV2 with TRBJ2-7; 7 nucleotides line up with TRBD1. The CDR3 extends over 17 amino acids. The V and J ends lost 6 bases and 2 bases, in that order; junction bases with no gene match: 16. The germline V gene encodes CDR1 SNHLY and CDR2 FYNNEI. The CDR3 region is CASSKGQSTHFTYEQYF. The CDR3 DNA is TGTGCCAGCAGCAAGGGACAGTCTACTCACTTTACCTACGAGCAGTACTTC.

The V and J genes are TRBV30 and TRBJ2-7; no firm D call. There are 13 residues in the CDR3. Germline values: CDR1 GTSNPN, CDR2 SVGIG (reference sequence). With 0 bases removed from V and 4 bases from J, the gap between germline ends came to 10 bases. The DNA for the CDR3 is TGTGCCTGGAGTGTAAACCCCGCTTACGAGCAGTACTTC. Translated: CAWSVNPAYEQYF.

The CDR3 reads CASSSRTNTEAFF. For the CDR3, the DNA is TGTGCCAGCAGCTCAAGGACTAACACTGAAGCTTTCTTT. This chain joins TRBV11-2 and TRBJ1-1; D call uncertain. The CDR3 sequence is 13 residues long. V lost 4 bases and J 2 bases, leaving 8 bases between the germline ends. The germline V gene encodes CDR1 SGHAT and CDR2 FQNNGV.

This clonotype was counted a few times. CDR3 sequence reads: CSVEDSMNTEAFF. CDR3 DNA sequence: TGCAGCGTTGAAGATTCCATGAACACTGAAGCTTTCTTT. V and J are TRBV29-1 and TRBJ1-1; no reliable D call. The CDR3 sequence is 13 residues long. Germline CDR1 SQVTM, CDR2 ANQGSEA. With 0 bases removed from V and 0 bases from J, the gap between germline ends came to 5 bases.

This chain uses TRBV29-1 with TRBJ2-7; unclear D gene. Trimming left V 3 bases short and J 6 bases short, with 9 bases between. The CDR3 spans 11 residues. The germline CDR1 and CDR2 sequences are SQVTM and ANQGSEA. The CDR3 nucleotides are TGCAGCGTTGATTTCCGGTCCGAGCAGTACTTC. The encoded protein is CSVDFRSEQYF.

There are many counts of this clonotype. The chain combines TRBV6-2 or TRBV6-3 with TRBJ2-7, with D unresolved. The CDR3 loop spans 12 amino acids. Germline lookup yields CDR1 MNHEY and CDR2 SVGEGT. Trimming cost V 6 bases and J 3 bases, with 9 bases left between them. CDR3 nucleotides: TGTGCCAGCAGCCTGCTGATCTACGAGCAGTACTTC. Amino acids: CASSLLIYEQYF.

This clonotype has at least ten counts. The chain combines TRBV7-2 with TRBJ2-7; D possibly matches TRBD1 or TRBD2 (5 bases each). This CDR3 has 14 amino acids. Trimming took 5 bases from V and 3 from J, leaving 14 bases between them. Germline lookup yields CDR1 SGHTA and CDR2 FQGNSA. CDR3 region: CASSLGTGNYEQYF. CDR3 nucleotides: TGTGCCAGCAGCCTCGGGACCGGGAACTACGAGCAGTACTTC.

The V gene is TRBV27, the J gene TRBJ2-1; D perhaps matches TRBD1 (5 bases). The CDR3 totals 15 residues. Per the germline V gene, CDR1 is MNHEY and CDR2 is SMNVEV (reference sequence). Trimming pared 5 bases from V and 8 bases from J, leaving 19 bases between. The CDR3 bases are TGTGCCAGCAGTCTGGGGTGGGATTTGGGGCATGAGCAGTTCTTC. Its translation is CASSLGWDLGHEQFF.

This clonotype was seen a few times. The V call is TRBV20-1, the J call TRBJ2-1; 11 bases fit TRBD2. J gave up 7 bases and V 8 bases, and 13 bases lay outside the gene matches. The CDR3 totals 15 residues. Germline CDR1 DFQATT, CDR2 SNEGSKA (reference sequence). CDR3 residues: CSCSKFSGRGNEQFF. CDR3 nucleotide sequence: TGCAGTTGCTCGAAATTTAGCGGGAGGGGGAATGAGCAGTTCTTC.

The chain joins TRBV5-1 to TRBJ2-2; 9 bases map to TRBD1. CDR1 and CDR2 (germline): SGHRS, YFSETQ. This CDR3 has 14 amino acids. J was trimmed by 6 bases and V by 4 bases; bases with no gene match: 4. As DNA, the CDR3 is TGCGCCAGCAGCATCGACAGGGGGTCCGGGGAGCTGTTTTTT. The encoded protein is CASSIDRGSGELFF.

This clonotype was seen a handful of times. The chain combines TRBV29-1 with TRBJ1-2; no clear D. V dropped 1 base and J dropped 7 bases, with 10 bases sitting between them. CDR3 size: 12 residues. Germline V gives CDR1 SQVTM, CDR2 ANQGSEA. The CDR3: CSVEGYASGYTF. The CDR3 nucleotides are TGCAGCGTTGAAGGGTATGCGAGTGGCTACACCTTC. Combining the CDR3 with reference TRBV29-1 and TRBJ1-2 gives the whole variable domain SAVISQKPSRDICQRGTSLTIQCQVDSQVTMMFWYRQQPGQSLTLIATANQGSEATYESGFVIDKFPISRPNLTFSTLTVSNMSPEDSSIYLCSVEGYASGYTFGSGTRLTVV.

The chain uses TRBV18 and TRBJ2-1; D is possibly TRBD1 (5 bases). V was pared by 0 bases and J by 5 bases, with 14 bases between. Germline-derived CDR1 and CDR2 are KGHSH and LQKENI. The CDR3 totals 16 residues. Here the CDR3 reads CASSPPGRESNNEQFF. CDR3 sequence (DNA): TGTGCCAGCTCACCACCGGGCAGGGAATCGAACAATGAGCAGTTCTTC.

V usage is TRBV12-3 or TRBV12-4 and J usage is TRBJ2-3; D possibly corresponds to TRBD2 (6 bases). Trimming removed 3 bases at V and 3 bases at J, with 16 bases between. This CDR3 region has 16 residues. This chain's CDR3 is CASSFLRGTRTDTQYF. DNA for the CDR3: TGTGCCAGCAGTTTTTTGCGGGGTACACGTACAGATACGCAGTATTTT.

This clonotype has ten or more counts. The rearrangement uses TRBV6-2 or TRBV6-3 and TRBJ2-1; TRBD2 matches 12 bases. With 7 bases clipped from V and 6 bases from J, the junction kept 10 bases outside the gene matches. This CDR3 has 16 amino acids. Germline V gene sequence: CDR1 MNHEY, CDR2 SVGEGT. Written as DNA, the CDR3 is TGTGCCAGCACTCGACTAGCGGGAGAAGGCATCAATGAGCAGTTCTTC. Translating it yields CASTRLAGEGINEQFF.

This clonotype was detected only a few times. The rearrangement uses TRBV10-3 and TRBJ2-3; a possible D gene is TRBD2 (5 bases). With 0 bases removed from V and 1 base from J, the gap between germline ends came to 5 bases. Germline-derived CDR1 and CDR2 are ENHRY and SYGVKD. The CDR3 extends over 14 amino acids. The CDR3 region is CAISESGGTDTQYF. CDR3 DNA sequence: TGTGCCATCAGTGAGTCCGGGGGCACAGATACGCAGTATTTT.

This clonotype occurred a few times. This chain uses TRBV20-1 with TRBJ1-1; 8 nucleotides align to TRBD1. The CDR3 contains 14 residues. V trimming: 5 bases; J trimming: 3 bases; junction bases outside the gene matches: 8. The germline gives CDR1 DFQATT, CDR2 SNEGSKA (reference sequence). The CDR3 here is CSAHPGGADTEAFF. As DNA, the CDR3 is TGCAGTGCTCATCCAGGGGGCGCTGACACTGAAGCTTTCTTT.

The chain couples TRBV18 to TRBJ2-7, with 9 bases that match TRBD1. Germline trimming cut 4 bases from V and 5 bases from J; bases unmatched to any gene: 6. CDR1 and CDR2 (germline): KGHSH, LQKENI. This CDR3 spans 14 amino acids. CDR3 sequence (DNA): TGTGCCAGCTCACGACGGACAGGGGCGGACGAGCAGTACTTC. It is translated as CASSRRTGADEQYF.

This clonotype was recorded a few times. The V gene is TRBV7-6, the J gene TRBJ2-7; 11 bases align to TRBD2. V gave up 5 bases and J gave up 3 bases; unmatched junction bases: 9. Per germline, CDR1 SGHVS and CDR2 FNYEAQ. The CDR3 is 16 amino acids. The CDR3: CASSLGTSGDLYEQYF. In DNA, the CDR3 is TGTGCCAGCAGCCTGGGGACTAGCGGAGACCTCTACGAGCAGTACTTC.

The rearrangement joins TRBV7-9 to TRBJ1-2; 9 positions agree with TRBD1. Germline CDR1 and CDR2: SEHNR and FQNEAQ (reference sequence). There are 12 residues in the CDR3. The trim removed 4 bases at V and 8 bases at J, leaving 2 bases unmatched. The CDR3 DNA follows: TGTGCCAGCAGCTACAGGGGGCACGGCTACACCTTC. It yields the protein CASSYRGHGYTF. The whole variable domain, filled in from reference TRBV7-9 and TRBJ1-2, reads DTGVSQNPRHKITKRGQNVTFRCDPISEHNRLYWYRQTLGQGPEFLTYFQNEAQLEKSRLLSDRFSAERPKGSFSTLEIQRTEQGDSAMYLCASSYRGHGYTFGSGTRLTVV.

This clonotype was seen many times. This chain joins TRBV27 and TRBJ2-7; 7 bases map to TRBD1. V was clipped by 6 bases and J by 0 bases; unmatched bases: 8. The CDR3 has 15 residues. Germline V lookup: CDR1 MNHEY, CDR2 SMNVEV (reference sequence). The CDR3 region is CASSLLGQRSYEQYF. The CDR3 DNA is TGTGCCAGCAGCCTCCTGGGACAGCGCTCCTACGAGCAGTACTTC.

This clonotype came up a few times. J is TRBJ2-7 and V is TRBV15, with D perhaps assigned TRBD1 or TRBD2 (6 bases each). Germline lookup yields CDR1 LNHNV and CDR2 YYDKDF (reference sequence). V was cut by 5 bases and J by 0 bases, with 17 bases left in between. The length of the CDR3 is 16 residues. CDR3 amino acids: CATSVGGSLSSYEQYF. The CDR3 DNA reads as TGTGCCACCAGCGTCGGGGGCAGCTTGAGCTCCTACGAGCAGTACTTC.

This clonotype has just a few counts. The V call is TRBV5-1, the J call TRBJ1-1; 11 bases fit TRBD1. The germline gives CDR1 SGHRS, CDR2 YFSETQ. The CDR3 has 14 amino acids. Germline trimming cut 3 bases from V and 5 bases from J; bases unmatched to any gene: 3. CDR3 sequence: CASSSGTGGTEAFF. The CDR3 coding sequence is TGCGCCAGCAGCTCCGGGACAGGGGGGACTGAAGCTTTCTTT.

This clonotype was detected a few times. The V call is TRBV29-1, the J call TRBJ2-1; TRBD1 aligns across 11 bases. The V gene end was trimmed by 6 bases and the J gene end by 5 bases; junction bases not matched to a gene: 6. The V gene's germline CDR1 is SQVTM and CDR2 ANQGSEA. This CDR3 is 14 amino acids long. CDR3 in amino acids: CSVAGQGDNNEQFF. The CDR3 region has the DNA TGCAGCGTCGCGGGACAGGGGGATAACAATGAGCAGTTCTTC.

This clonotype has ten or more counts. CDR3: CASSLTNYGYTF. CDR3 coding DNA: TGTGCCAGCAGTTTAACAAACTATGGCTACACCTTC. This sequence joins TRBV12-3 or TRBV12-4 and TRBJ1-2, with D unclear. The germline V and J ends were trimmed by 2 bases and 2 bases, with 3 bases remaining between them. The CDR3 runs to 12 residues.

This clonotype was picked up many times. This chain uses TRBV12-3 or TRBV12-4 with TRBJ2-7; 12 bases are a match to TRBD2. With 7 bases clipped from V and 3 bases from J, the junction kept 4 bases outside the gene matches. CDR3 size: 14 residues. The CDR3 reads CASTLTSGSYEQYF. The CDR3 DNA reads TGTGCCAGCACCCTGACTAGCGGGAGCTACGAGCAGTACTTC.

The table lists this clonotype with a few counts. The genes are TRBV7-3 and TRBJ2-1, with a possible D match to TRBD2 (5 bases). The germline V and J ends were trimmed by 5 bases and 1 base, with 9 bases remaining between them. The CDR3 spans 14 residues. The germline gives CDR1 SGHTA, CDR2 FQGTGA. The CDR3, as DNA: TGTGCCAGCAGCCCGGGATTTTCCTACAATGAGCAGTTCTTC. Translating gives CASSPGFSYNEQFF. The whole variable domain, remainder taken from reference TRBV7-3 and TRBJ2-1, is GAGVSQTPSNKVTEKGKYVELRCDPISGHTALYWYRQSLGQGPEFLIYFQGTGAADDSGLPNDRFFAVRPEGSVSTLKIQRTERGDSAVYLCASSPGFSYNEQFFGPGTRLTVL.

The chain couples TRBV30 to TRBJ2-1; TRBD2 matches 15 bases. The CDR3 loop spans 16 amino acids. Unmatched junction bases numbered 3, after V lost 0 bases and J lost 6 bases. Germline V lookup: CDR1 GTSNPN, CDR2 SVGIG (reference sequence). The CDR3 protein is CAWSVGLAGGRNEQFF. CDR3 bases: TGTGCCTGGAGTGTAGGACTAGCGGGAGGGCGCAATGAGCAGTTCTTC.

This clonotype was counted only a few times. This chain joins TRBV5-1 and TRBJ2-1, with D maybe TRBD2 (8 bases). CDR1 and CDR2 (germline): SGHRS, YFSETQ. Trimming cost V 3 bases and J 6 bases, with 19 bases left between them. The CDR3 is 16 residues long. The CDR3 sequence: CASSSPREGALNEQFF. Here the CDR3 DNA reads TGCGCCAGCAGCTCGCCCCGGGAGGGGGCACTCAATGAGCAGTTCTTC. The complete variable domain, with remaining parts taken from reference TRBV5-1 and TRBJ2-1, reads KAGVTQTPRYLIKTRGQQVTLSCSPISGHRSVSWYQQTPGQGLQFLFEYFSETQRNKGNFPGRFSGRQFSNSRSEMNVSTLELGDSALYLCASSSPREGALNEQFFGPGTRLTVL.